These 13 T cell receptor beta chains were all obtained from the same sample, sequenced in a study of human T cells and chemical hapten exposure. TCRdb reprocessed the RACE reads via MiXCR and lists one record per CDR3 protein. The sample comprises 75,000 to 100,000 distinct CDR3 sequences, over 9.5% of which are singletons, and less than 2.5% rests with the top ten. Time point denoted: patch test 1, 2 weeks after DPC sensitization. Treatment given: therapeutic diphenylcyclopropenone sensitization with weekly scalp DPC. Here the sequenced sample was whole blood, taken in connection with sensitization to the hapten diphenylcyclopropenone (DPC). These receptors were taken from a man aged 35-49 years with alopecia areata. Some clones in this sample may be carry-over from other donors' samples.

The chain recombines TRBV7-2 with TRBJ2-3; D not certain. Trimming left V 6 bases short and J 0 bases short, with 19 bases between. The CDR3 totals 17 residues. Germline lookup yields CDR1 SGHTA and CDR2 FQGNSA. CDR3 residues: CASRLSSSVTSTDTQYF. The CDR3, as DNA: TGTGCCAGCAGGCTTAGTTCTAGTGTAACTAGCACAGATACGCAGTATTTT.

The chain is built from TRBV27 and TRBJ2-7; 10 positions agree with TRBD2. V trimming: 5 bases; J trimming: 4 bases; junction bases outside the gene matches: 5. The V gene's germline CDR1 is MNHEY and CDR2 SMNVEV (reference sequence). The CDR3 spans 14 residues. For the CDR3, the DNA is TGTGCCAGCAGTGTAGCGGGAGGCCTGTACGAGCAGTACTTC. This sequence encodes CASSVAGGLYEQYF.

This clonotype occurred many times. CDR3 sequence (DNA): TGTGCCAGCGGCTGGGGGGGCCGTAATGAAAAACTGTTTTTT. Protein: CASGWGGRNEKLFF. The chain combines TRBV14 with TRBJ1-4, with D perhaps matching TRBD1 (6 bases). V gave up 8 bases and J gave up 4 bases, with 14 bases separating them. This CDR3 spans 14 amino acids. Per the germline V gene, CDR1 is SGHDN and CDR2 is FVKESK. Based on the CDR3 plus reference TRBV14 and TRBJ1-4, the full variable domain is EAGVTQFPSHSVIEKGQTVTLRCDPISGHDNLYWYRRVMGKEIKFLLHFVKESKQDESGMPNNRFLAERTGGTYSTLKVQPAELEDSGVYFCASGWGGRNEKLFFGSGTQLSVL.

The chain recombines TRBV7-9 with TRBJ2-3; maybe TRBD2 (6 bases). CDR1 is SEHNR and CDR2 is FQNEAQ in the germline V gene (reference sequence). CDR3 length equals 15 residues. V was pared by 0 bases and J by 7 bases, with 14 bases between. The CDR3 loop reads CASSLAGAGLNTQYF. For the CDR3, the DNA is TGTGCCAGCAGCTTAGCCGGTGCGGGACTCAATACGCAGTATTTT.

This clonotype was found many times. The chain is built from TRBV29-1 and TRBJ1-2; D is uncertain. V lost 2 bases and J lost 0, with 10 bases in between. This CDR3 region has 14 residues. CDR1 SQVTM and CDR2 ANQGSEA come from the germline V gene. The CDR3 DNA sequence: TGCAGCGTTGAACCGGCAGGTGCTAACTATGGCTACACCTTC. Protein sequence: CSVEPAGANYGYTF.

This clonotype was picked up a small number of times. J is TRBJ2-3 and V is TRBV5-5; D unresolved. Germline CDR1 is SGHKS and CDR2 is YYEKEE (reference sequence). The CDR3 is made up of 14 amino acids. V was clipped by 0 bases and J by 2 bases, with 7 bases between them. The CDR3 protein is CASSLAWATDTQYF. CDR3 DNA: TGTGCCAGCAGCTTGGCATGGGCCACAGATACGCAGTATTTT.

This clonotype was picked up many times. V gene TRBV6-5 combines with J gene TRBJ2-7; D is unclear. The germline CDR1 and CDR2 sequences are MNHEY and SVGAGI. V was cut by 2 bases and J by 3 bases, with 11 bases left in between. CDR3 length: 14 residues. The CDR3 bases are TGTGCCAGCAGTTACGAGTCAGCCAGCTACGAGCAGTACTTC. Protein product: CASSYESASYEQYF.

This clonotype showed up just a few times. The CDR3 region has the DNA TGTGCCAGCACCCTGCACCCAGCGTTATCCGGGGAGCTGTTTTTT. It codes for CASTLHPALSGELFF. The chain links TRBV28 to TRBJ2-2, with D uncertain. Germline assignment: CDR1 MDHEN and CDR2 SYDVKM. V lost 7 bases and J lost 6, with 18 bases in between. The CDR3 length is 15 residues. The full variable domain, in which reference TRBV28 and TRBJ2-2 provide the parts outside the CDR3, is DVKVTQSSRYLVKRTGEKVFLECVQDMDHENMFWYRQDPGLGLRLIYFSYDVKMKEKGDIPEGYSVSREKKERFSLILESASTNQTSMYLCASTLHPALSGELFFGEGSRLTVL.

The table lists this clonotype with a few counts. V and J are TRBV4-2 and TRBJ2-3; the D gene is possibly TRBD2 (5 bases). This CDR3 has 15 amino acids. Germline V CDR1 and CDR2: LGHNA, YNFKEQ. Trimming cost V 4 bases and J 0 bases, with 11 bases left between them. DNA of the CDR3: TGTGCCAGCAGCCCAAGCGGAGCTAGCACAGATACGCAGTATTTT. Its translation: CASSPSGASTDTQYF.

The genes are TRBV27 and TRBJ2-6, with a weak D call TRBD1 (6 bases). Germline V CDR1 and CDR2: MNHEY, SMNVEV (reference sequence). CDR3 size: 17 residues. Trimming cost V 2 bases and J 4 bases, with 15 bases left between them. CDR3 sequence: CASSLRTALWGANVLTF. The DNA for the CDR3 is TGTGCCAGCAGTTTAAGGACAGCCCTCTGGGGGGCCAACGTCCTGACTTTC.

In this sample, this clonotype turned up many times. This chain connects TRBV6-1 to TRBJ1-4; possible D gene TRBD1, 6 bases. The CDR3 totals 15 residues. The germline CDR1 and CDR2 sequences are MNHNS and SASEGT. With 6 bases removed from V and 2 bases from J, the gap between germline ends came to 13 bases. The CDR3 coding sequence is TGTGCCAGCAGGCGAACAGGGTCGACTAATGAAAAACTGTTTTTT. Its translation is CASRRTGSTNEKLFF.

The chain uses TRBV20-1 and TRBJ2-1; 8 bases map to TRBD1. Germline V gene sequence: CDR1 DFQATT, CDR2 SNEGSKA (reference sequence). The CDR3 totals 14 residues. With V trimmed by 6 bases and J by 0 bases, 4 bases remained unmatched. The CDR3 loop is CSANRGASYNEQFF. The CDR3 region has the DNA TGCAGTGCAAACAGGGGGGCCTCCTACAATGAGCAGTTCTTC.

The chain has TRBV6-6 and TRBJ1-5; the D is unclear. This CDR3 region has 14 residues. CDR1 MNHNY and CDR2 SVGAGI come from the germline V gene (reference sequence). V was cut by 2 bases and J by 0 bases, with 5 bases left in between. The CDR3 DNA is TGTGCCAGCAGTTACGGTACTAGCAATCAGCCCCAGCATTTT. This encodes CASSYGTSNQPQHF.